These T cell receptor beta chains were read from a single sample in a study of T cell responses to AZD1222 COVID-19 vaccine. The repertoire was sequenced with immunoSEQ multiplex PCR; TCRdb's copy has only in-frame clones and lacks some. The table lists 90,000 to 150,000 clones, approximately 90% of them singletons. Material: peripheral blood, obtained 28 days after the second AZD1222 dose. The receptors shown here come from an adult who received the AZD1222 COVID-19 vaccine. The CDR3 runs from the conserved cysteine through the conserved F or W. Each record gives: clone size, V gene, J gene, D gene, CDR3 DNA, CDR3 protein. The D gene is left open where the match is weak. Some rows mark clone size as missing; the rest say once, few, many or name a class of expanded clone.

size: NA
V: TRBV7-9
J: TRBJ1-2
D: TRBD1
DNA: TGTGCCAGCAGCTCCCTGGACAGGGAGTATGGCTACACCTTC
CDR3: CASSSLDREYGYTF

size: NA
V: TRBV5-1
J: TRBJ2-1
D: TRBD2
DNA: TGCGCCAGCAGCTTGGCCGGGGGGAACTACAATGAGCAGTTCTTC
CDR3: CASSLAGGNYNEQFF

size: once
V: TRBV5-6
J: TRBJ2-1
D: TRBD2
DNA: TGTGCCAGCAGCTTGATGGGACTAGCGGACAATGAGCAGTTCTTC
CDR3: CASSLMGLADNEQFF

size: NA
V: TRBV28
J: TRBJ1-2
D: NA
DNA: TGTGCCAGCAGTTTGGCCGTCGGCTACACCTTC
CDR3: CASSLAVGYTF

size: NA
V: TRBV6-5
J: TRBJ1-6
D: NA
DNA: TGTGCCACCGTAGGACGGAGTTATAATTCACCCCTCCACTTT
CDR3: CATVGRSYNSPLHF

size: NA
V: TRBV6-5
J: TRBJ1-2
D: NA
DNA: TGTGCCAGCAGTTACTATGGGGATGGCTACACCTTC
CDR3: CASSYYGDGYTF

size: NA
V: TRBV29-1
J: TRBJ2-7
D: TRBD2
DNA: TGCAGCGCAATAGCGGGAGGGACCTACGAGCAGTACTTC
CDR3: CSAIAGGTYEQYF

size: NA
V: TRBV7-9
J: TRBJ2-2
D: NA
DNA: TGTGCCAGCAGCCAGACGGCCGGTCATTCCGGGGAGCTGTTTTTT
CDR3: CASSQTAGHSGELFF

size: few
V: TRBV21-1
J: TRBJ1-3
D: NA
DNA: TGTGCCAGCAGCAAAGTTGAAGGTTCCTTCTCTGGAAACACCATATATTTT
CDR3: CASSKVEGSFSGNTIYF

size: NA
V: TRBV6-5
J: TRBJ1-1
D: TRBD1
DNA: TGTGCCAGCAGGAGGACAGGGGTGAACACTGAAGCTTTCTTT
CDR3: CASRRTGVNTEAFF

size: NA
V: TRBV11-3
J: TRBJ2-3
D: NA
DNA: TGTGCCAGCAGCTTAGCCCAGCTTACGCAGTATTTT
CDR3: CASSLAQLTQYF

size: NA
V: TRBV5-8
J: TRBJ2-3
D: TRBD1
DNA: TGTGCCAGCAGCTTGGGGCAGGGGGTTCGCACAGATACGCAGTATTTT
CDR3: CASSLGQGVRTDTQYF

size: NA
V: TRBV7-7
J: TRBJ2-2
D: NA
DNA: TGTGCTAGCAGCCGTGGCTTTATGAACGTATTGACCGGGGAGCTGTTTTTT
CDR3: CASSRGFMNVLTGELFF

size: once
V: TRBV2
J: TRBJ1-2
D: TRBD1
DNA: TGTGCCTCCGAGGAGGGGACAGGGGGTTCTAGGGGCTACACCTTC
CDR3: CASEEGTGGSRGYTF

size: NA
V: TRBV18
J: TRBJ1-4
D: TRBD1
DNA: TGTGCCAGCTCACGCCCAGGGGGCGGTAATGAAAAACTGTTTTTT
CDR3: CASSRPGGGNEKLFF

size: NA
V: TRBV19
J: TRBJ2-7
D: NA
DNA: TGTGCCAGTAGTGTGGGACGGGCCTACGAGCAGTACTTC
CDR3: CASSVGRAYEQYF

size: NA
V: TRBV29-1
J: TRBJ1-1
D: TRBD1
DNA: TGCAGCCCCTACAGGGGACTCAAAGCTTTCTTT
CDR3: CSPYRGLKAFF

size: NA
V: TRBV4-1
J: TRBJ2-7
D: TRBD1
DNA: TGCGCCAGCAGCCAAGTGGGACAGGAGCAGTACTTC
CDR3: CASSQVGQEQYF

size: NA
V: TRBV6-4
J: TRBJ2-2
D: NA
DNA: TGTGCCACCTCTGTCGGGCGGGACACCGGGGAGCTGTTTTTT
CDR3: CATSVGRDTGELFF

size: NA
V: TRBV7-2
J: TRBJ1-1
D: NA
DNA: TGTGCCAGCAGCAGAACAGGAAACTTCGAAGCTTTCTTT
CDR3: CASSRTGNFEAFF

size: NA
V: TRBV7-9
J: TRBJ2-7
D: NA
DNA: TGTGCCAGCAGCTTAGTTCGGACGGAGCAGTACTTC
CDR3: CASSLVRTEQYF

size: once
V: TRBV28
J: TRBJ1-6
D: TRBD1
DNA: TGTGCCAGCAGTCTGGACAGGGTTGGTTCACCCCTCCACTTT
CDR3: CASSLDRVGSPLHF

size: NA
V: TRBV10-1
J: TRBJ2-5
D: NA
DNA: TGCGCCAGCAGCTCTGACCGGGAGCAGGAGACCCAGTACTTC
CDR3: CASSSDREQETQYF

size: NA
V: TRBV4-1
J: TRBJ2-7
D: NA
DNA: TGCGCCAGCAGCCAAAATACAGGGTTCTACGAGCAGTACTTC
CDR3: CASSQNTGFYEQYF

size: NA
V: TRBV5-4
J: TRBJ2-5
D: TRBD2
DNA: TGTGCCAGCAGCAGTCAACGCGGGGGGGCCGCGGAGACCCAGTACTTC
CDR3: CASSSQRGGAAETQYF

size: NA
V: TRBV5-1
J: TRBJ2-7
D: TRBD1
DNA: TGCGCCAGCAGCCCCGGGACAGGGGGCTACGAGCAGTACTTC
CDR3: CASSPGTGGYEQYF

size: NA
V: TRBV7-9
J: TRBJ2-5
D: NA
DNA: TGTGCCAGCAGCGCATTTCTGGAGACCCAGTACTTC
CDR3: CASSAFLETQYF

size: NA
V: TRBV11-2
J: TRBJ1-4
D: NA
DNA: TGTGCCAGCGGGGTCTCCTTTGGGGAAAAACTGTTTTTT
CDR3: CASGVSFGEKLFF

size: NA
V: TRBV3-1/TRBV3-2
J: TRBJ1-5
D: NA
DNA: TGTGCCAGCAGCCAAGGGCACCAGGGGAGCAATCAGCCCCAGCATTTT
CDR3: CASSQGHQGSNQPQHF

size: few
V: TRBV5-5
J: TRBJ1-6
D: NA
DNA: TGTGCCAGCAGCTTGGCGGCGGGTCAGTATAATTCACCCCTCCACTTT
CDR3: CASSLAAGQYNSPLHF

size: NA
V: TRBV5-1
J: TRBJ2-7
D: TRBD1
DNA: TGCGCCAGCAGCTTGGGGACAGGGATGATTTACGAGCAGTACTTC
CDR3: CASSLGTGMIYEQYF

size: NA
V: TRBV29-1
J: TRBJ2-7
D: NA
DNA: TGCAGCGTTTCCGAGACACCATACGAGCAGTACTTC
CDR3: CSVSETPYEQYF

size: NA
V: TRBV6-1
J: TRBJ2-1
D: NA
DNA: TGTGCCAGCAGTGAAAAGAGGCAGGACAACCATGAGCAGTTCTTC
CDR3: CASSEKRQDNHEQFF

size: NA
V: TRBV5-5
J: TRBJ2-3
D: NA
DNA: TGTGCCAGCAGCTTGAGTCAGGGACACACAGATACGCAGTATTTT
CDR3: CASSLSQGHTDTQYF

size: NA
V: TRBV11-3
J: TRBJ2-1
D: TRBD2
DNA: TGTGCCAGCAGCTTCTCGGGACTAGACTACAATGAGCAGTTCTTC
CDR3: CASSFSGLDYNEQFF

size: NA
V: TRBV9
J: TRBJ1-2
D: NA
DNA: TGTGCCAGCAGGGGGTTGGTAAACTATGGCTACACCTTC
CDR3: CASRGLVNYGYTF

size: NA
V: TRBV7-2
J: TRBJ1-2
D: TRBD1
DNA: TGTGCCAGCAGCGGACGACAGGGGAATGGCTACACCTTC
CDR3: CASSGRQGNGYTF

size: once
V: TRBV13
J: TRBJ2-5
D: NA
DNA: TGTGCCAGCAGCCCCGAGGGGTCCAAAGAGACCCAGTACTTC
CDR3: CASSPEGSKETQYF

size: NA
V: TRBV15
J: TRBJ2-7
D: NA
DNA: TGTGCCACCAGCAGAGATAAAGGGATGTCCTACGAGCAGTACTTC
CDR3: CATSRDKGMSYEQYF

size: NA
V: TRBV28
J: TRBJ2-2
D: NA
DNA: TGTGCCAGCAGTTTCGAGGTGGTAGCGCGGTTCACCGGGGAGCTGTTTTTT
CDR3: CASSFEVVARFTGELFF

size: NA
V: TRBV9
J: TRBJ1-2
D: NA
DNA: TGTGCCAGCAGCGCCAGAGAGGGGGGGGCATACGCGAACTATGGCTACACCTTC
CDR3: CASSAREGGAYANYGYTF

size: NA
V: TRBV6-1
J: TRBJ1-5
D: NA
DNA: TGTGCCAGCAGTGAAGGGGGTTTGAGCCGCGCTAATCAGCCCCAGCATTTT
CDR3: CASSEGGLSRANQPQHF

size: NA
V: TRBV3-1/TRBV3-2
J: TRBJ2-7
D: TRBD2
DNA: TGTGCCAGCAGCCAATGGGGACTAGCGGAAAAAGGGGAGCAGTACTTC
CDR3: CASSQWGLAEKGEQYF